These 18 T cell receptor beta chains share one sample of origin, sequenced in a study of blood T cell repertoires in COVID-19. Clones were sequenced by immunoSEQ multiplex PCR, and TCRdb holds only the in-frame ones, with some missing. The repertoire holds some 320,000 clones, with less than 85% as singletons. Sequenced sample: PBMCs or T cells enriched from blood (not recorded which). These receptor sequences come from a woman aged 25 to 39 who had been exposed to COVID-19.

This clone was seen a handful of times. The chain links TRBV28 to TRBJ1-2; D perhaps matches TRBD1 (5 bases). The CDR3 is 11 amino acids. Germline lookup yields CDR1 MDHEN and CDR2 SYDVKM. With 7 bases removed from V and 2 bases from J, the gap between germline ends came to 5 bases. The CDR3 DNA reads TGTGCCAGCACAGGGAACTATGGCTACACCTTC. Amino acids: CASTGNYGYTF.

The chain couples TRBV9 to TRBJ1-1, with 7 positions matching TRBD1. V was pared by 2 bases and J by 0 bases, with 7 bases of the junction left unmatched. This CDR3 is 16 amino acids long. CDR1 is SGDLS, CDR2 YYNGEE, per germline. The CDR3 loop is CASSVGTTGLNTEAFF. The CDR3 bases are TGTGCCAGCAGCGTCGGAACGACAGGGCTGAACACTGAAGCTTTCTTT.

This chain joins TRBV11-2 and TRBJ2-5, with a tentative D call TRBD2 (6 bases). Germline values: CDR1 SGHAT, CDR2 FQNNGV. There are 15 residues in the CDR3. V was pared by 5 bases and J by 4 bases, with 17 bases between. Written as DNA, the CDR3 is TGTGCCAGCAGCCGCCGCGGCGGGGACGGAGAGACCCAGTACTTC. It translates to CASSRRGGDGETQYF.

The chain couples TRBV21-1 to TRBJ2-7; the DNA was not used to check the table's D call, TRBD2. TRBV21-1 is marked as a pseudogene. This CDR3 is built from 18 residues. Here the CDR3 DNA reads TGTGCCAGCAGCACTCTTAATAGCGGGAGAACTAATCGCTACGAGCAGTACTTC. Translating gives CASSTLNSGRTNRYEQYF.

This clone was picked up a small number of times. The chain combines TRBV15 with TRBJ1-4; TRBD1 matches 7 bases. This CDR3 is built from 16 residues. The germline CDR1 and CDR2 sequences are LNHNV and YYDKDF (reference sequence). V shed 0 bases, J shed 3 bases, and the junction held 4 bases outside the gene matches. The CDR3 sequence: CATSRDTGVANEKLFF. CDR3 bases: TGTGCCACCAGCAGAGACACAGGGGTAGCTAATGAAAAACTGTTTTTT. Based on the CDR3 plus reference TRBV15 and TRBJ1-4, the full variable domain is DAMVIQNPRYQVTQFGKPVTLSCSQTLNHNVMYWYQQKSSQAPKLLFHYYDKDFNNEADTPDNFQSRRPNTSFCFLDIRSPGLGDTAMYLCATSRDTGVANEKLFFGSGTQLSVL.

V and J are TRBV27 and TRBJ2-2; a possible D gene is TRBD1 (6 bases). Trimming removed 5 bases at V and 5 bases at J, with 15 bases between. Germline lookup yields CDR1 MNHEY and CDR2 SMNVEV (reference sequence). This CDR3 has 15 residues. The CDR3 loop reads CASSGAGTPTGELFF. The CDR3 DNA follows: TGTGCCAGCAGTGGTGCCGGGACACCGACCGGGGAGCTGTTTTTT.

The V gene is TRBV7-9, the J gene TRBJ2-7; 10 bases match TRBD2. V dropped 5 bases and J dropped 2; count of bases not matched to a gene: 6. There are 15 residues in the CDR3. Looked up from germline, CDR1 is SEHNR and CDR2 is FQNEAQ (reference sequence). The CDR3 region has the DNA TGTGCCAGCAGCCCCCTAGCGGGGGTCGCCTACGAGCAGTACTTC. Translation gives CASSPLAGVAYEQYF.

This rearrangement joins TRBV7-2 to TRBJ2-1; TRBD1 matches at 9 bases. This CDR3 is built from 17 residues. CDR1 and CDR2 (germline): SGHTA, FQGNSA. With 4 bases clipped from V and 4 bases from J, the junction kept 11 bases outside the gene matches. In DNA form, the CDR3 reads TGTGCCAGCAGCTCCTTTCGAACAGGGGGCTTGTACAATGAGCAGTTCTTC. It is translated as CASSSFRTGGLYNEQFF.

CDR3 in DNA: TGCGCCAGCAGCCCAGAGACAAGGGACACTAACTATGGCTACACCTTC. This encodes CASSPETRDTNYGYTF. The chain joins TRBV5-1 to TRBJ1-2; possible D gene TRBD1, 6 bases. The CDR3 spans 16 residues. CDR1 SGHRS and CDR2 YFSETQ come from the germline V gene. The V end was cut by 4 bases, the J end by 0 bases, with 16 bases between. Using reference TRBV5-1 and TRBJ1-2 for the parts outside the CDR3, the full variable domain is KAGVTQTPRYLIKTRGQQVTLSCSPISGHRSVSWYQQTPGQGLQFLFEYFSETQRNKGNFPGRFSGRQFSNSRSEMNVSTLELGDSALYLCASSPETRDTNYGYTFGSGTRLTVV.

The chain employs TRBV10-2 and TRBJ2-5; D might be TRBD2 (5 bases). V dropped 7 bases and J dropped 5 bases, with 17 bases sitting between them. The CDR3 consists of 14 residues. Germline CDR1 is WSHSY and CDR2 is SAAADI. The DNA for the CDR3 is TGCGCCAGCACCGAGGTACTACCGGGGGAGACCCAGTACTTC. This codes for CASTEVLPGETQYF.

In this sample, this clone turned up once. CDR3 in amino acids: CAWTGGGGSPLHF. CDR3 DNA: TGTGCCTGGACAGGCGGGGGCGGTTCACCCCTCCACTTT. The chain joins TRBV30 to TRBJ1-6; perhaps TRBD1 as D (6 bases). Trimming removed 4 bases from V and 9 bases from J, with 13 bases in between. CDR1 is GTSNPN and CDR2 is SVGIG in the germline V gene (reference sequence). This CDR3 has 13 residues.

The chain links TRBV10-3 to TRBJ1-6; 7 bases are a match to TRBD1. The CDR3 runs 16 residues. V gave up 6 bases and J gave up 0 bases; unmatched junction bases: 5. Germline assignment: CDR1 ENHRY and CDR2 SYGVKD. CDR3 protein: CAISDQGVSYNSPLHF. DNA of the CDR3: TGTGCCATCAGCGACCAGGGGGTCTCCTATAATTCACCCCTCCACTTT.

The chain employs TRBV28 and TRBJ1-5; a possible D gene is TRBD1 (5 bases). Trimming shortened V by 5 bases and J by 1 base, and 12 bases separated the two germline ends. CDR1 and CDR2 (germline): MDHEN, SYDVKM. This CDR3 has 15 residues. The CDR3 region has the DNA TGTGCCAGCAGTCCCGGAGGGGTGAGCAATCAGCCCCAGCATTTT. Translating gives CASSPGGVSNQPQHF.

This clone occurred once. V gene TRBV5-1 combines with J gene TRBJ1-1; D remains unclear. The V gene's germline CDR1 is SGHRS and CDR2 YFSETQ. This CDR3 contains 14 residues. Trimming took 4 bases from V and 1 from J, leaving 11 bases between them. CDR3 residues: CASSTGTENTEAFF. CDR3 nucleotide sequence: TGCGCCAGCAGCACCGGAACAGAGAACACTGAAGCTTTCTTT.

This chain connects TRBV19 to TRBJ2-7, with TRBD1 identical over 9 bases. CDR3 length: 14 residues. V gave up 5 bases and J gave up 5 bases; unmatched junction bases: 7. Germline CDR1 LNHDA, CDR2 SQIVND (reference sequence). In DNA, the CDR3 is TGTGCCAGTAGTCCACAGGGGGCCCGGAACGAGCAGTACTTC. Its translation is CASSPQGARNEQYF.

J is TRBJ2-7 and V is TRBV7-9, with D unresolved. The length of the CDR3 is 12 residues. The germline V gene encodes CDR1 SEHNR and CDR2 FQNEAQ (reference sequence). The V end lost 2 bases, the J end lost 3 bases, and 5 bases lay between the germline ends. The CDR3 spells CASSLQNYEQYF. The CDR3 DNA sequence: TGTGCCAGCAGCTTACAGAACTACGAGCAGTACTTC.

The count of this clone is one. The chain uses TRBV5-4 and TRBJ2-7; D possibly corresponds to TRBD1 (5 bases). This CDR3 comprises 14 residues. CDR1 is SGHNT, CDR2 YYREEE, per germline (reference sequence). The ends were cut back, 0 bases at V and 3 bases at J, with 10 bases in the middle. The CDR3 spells CASSLGGFDYEQYF. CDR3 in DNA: TGTGCCAGCAGCTTGGGGGGCTTTGACTACGAGCAGTACTTC.

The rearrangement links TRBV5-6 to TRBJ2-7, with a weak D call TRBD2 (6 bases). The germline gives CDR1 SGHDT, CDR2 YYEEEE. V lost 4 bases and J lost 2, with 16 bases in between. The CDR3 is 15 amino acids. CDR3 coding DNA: TGTGCCAGCAGCCCCGGGGGTCGGGCTGCCTACGAGCAGTACTTC. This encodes CASSPGGRAAYEQYF.